This TCR beta chain was sequenced for a study of blood T cell repertoires in COVID-19. At the level of the study: Italy, Spain and the United States were the sources of the convalescent and acute COVID-19 samples. T cells, B-cell-depleted T cells, or PBMCs supplied cDNA or gDNA.

The CDR3 totals 13 residues. Germline lookup yields CDR1 SEHNR and CDR2 FQNEAQ (reference sequence). Deletions cut 1 base from V and 3 bases from J, with 7 bases between. As processed by the authors: Using reference gene primer amplification, nucleated cell counts were estimated. The assay was immunoSEQ multiplex PCR, and TCRdb's table has in-frame clones only and misses some. V and J calls and clone size are those listed in that table; D and trimming were worked out from the DNA. The sample has around 200,000 clones, roughly 87% seen once. The chain carries TRBV7-9 and TRBJ2-7; D is unresolved. The material sequenced was peripheral blood. The receptor's source is a woman aged 18-30 years who had recovered from COVID-19. DNA of the CDR3: TGTGCCAGCAGCTTAGGCCAGGACTACGAGCAGTACTTC. As protein: CASSLGQDYEQYF.